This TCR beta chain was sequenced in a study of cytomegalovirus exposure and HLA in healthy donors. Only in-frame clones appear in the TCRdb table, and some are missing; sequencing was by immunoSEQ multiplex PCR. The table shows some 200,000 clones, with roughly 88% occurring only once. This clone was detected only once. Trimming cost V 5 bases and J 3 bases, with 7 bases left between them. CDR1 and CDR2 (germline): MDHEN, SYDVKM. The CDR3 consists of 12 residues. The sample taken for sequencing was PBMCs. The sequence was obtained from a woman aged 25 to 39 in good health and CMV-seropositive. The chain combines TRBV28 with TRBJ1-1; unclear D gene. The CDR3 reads CASSRGYTEAFF. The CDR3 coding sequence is TGTGCCAGCAGTCGAGGGTACACTGAAGCTTTCTTT.